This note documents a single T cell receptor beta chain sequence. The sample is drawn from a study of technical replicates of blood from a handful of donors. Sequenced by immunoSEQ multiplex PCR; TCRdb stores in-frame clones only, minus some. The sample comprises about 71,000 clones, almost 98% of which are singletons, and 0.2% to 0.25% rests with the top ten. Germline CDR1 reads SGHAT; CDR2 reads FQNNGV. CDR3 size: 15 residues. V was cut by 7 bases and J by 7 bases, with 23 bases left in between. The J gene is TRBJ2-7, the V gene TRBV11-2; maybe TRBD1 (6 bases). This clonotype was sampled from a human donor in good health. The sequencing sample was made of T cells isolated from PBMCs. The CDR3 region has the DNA TGTGCCAGCAACCCATGGGGGCCAAACAATCTGGAGCAGTACTTC. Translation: CASNPWGPNNLEQYF. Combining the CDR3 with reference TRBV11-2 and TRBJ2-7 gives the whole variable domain EAGVAQSPRYKIIEKRQSVAFWCNPISGHATLYWYQQILGQGPKLLIQFQNNGVVDDSQLPKDRFSAERLKGVDSTLKIQPAKLEDSAVYLCASNPWGPNNLEQYFGPGTRLTVT.